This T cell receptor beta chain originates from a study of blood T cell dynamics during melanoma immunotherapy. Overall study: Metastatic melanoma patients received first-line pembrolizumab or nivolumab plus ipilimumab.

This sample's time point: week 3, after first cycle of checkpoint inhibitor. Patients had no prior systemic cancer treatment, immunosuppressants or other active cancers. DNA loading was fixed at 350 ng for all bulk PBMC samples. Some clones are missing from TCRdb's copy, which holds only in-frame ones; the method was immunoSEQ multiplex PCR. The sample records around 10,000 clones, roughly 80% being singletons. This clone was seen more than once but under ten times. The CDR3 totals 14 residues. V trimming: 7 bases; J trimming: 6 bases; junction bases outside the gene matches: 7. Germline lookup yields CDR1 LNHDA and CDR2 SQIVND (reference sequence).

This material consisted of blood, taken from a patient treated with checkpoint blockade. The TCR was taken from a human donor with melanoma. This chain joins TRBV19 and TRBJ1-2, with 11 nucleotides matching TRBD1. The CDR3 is CASTVGQGAHGYTF. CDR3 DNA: TGTGCCAGTACCGTAGGACAGGGGGCGCATGGCTACACCTTC.